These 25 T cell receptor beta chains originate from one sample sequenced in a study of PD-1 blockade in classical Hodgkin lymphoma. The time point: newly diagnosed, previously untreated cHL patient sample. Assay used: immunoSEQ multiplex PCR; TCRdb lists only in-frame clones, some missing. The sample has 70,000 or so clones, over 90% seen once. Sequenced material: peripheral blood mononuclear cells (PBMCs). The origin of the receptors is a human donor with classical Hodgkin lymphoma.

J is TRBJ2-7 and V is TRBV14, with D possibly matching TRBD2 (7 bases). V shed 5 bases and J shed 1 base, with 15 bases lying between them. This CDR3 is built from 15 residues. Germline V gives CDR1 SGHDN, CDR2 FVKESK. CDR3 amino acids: CASSSRGGSSYEQYF. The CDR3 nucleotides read TGTGCCAGCAGCAGTAGGGGGGGGAGTTCCTACGAGCAGTACTTC.

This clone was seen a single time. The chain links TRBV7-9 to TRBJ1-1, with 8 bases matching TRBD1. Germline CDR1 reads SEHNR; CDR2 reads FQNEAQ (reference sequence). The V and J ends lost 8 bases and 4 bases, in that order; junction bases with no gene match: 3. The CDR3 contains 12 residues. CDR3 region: CASGQGPTEAFF. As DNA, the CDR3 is TGTGCCAGCGGACAGGGTCCCACTGAAGCTTTCTTT.

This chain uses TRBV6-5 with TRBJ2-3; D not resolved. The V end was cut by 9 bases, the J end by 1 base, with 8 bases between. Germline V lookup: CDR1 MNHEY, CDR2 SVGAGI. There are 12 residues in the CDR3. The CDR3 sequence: CARARCTDTQYF. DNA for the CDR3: TGTGCCAGGGCGCGGTGCACAGATACGCAGTATTTT.

The CDR3 coding sequence is TGTGCCAGCAGAATGGCCGGGGGGAATGGCTACACCTTC. Protein product: CASRMAGGNGYTF. The chain joins TRBV5-5 to TRBJ1-2, with D maybe TRBD1 (5 bases). CDR3 size: 13 residues. Germline V gene lookup returns CDR1 SGHKS and CDR2 YYEKEE (reference sequence). Between the trimmed V and J ends, which lost 5 bases and 6 bases, there was a span of 14 bases.

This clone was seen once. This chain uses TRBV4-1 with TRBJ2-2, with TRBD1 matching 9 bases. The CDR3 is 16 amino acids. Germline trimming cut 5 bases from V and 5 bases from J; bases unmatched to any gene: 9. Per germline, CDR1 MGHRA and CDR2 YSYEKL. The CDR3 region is CASSTRTGAFTGELFF. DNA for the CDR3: TGCGCCAGCAGCACTCGGACAGGGGCCTTTACCGGGGAGCTGTTTTTT.

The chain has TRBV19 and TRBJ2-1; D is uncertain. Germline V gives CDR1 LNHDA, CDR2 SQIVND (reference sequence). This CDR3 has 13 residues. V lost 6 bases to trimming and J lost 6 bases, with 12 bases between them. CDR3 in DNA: TGTGCCAGTAGGCCAAATAGAGCCAATGAGCAGTTCTTC. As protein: CASRPNRANEQFF.

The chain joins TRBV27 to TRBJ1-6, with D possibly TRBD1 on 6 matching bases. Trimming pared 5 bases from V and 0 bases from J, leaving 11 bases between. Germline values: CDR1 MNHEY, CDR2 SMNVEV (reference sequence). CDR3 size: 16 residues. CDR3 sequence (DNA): TGTGCCAGCAGTCCCACAGGGAGCTCCTATAATTCACCCCTCCACTTT. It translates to CASSPTGSSYNSPLHF.

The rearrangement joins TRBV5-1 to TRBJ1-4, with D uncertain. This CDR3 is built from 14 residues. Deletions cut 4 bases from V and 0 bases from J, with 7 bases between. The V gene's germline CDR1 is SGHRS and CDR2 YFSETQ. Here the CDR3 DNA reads TGCGCCAGCAGCAGAGGATCAACTAATGAAAAACTGTTTTTT. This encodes CASSRGSTNEKLFF.

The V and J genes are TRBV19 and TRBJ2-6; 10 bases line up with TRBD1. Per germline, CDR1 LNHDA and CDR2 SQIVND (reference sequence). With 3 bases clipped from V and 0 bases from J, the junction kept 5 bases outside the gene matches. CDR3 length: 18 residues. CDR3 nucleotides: TGTGCCAGTAGTATCGCCGGGACAGGGGACTCTGGGGCCAACGTCCTGACTTTC. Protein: CASSIAGTGDSGANVLTF.

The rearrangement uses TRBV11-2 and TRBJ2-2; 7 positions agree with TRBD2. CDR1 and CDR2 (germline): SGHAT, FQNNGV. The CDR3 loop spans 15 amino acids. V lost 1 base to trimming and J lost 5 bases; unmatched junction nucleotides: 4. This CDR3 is CASSLGHGGTGELFF. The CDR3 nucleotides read TGTGCCAGCAGCTTAGGGCACGGGGGGACCGGGGAGCTGTTTTTT.

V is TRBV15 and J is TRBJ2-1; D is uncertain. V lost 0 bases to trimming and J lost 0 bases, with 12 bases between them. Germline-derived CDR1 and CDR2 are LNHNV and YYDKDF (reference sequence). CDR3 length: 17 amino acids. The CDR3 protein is CATSRDKGTSSYNEQFF. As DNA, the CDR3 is TGTGCCACCAGCAGAGATAAGGGTACCAGCTCCTACAATGAGCAGTTCTTC.

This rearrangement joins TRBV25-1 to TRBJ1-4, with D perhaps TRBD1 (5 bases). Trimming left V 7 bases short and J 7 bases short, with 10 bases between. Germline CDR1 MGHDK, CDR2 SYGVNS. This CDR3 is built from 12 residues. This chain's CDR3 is CASTGALEKLFF. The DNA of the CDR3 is TGTGCCAGCACCGGGGCTCTTGAAAAACTGTTTTTT.

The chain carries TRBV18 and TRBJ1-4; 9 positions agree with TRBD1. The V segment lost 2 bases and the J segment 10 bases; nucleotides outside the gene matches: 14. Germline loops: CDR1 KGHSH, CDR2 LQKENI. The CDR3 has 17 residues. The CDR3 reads CASSPSSTGGEGGKLFF. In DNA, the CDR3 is TGTGCCAGCTCACCATCCTCAACAGGGGGCGAGGGAGGAAAACTGTTTTTT.

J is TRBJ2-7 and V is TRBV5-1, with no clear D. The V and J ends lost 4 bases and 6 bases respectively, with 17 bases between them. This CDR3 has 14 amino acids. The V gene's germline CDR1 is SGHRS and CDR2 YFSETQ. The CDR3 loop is CASSPDGYIGEQYF. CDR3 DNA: TGCGCCAGCAGCCCGGACGGCTATATCGGCGAGCAGTACTTC.

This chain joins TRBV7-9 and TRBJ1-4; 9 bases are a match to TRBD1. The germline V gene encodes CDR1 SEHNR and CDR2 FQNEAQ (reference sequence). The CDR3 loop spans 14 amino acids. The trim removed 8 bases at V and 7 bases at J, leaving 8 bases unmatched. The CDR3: CASSNRGRTEKLFF. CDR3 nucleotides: TGTGCCAGCTCTAACAGGGGGCGCACTGAAAAACTGTTTTTT.

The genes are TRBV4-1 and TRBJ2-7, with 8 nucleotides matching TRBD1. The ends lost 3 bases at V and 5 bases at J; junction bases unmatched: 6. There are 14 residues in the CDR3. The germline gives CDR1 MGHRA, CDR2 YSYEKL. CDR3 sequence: CASSQPDRAHEQYF. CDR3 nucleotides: TGCGCCAGCAGCCAGCCGGACAGGGCACACGAGCAGTACTTC.

Written as DNA, the CDR3 is TGTGCCAGCAGCTCCGAAGGGACTTTCTCCTACAATGAGCAGTTCTTC. This sequence encodes CASSSEGTFSYNEQFF. This rearrangement joins TRBV5-4 to TRBJ2-1; maybe TRBD2 (6 bases). The length of the CDR3 is 16 residues. The V gene lost 3 bases and the J gene lost 0 bases, with 13 bases spanning the gap. Germline V gene sequence: CDR1 SGHNT, CDR2 YYREEE (reference sequence).

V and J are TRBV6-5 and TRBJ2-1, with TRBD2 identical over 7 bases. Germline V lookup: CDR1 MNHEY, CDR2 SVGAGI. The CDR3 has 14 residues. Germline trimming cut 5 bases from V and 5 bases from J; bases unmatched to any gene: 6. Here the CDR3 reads CASSRRGRDNEQFF. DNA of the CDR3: TGTGCCAGCAGTCGCCGGGGGAGGGACAATGAGCAGTTCTTC.

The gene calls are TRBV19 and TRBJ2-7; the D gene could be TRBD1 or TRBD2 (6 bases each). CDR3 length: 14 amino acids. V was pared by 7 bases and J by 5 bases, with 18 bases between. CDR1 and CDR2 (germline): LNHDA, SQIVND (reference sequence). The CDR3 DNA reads TGTGCCAGTAAACCGGGGGCGTTTGGGAACGAGCAGTACTTC. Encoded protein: CASKPGAFGNEQYF. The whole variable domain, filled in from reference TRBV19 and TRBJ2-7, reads DGGITQSPKYLFRKEGQNVTLSCEQNLNHDAMYWYRQDPGQGLRLIYYSQIVNDFQKGDIAEGYSVSREKKESFPLTVTSAQKNPTAFYLCASKPGAFGNEQYFGPGTRLTVT.

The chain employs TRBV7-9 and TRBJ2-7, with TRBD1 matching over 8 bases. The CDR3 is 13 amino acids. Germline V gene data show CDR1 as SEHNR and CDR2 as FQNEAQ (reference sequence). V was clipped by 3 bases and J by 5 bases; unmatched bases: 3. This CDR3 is CASSLTGVDEQYF. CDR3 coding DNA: TGTGCCAGCAGCTTGACAGGGGTAGACGAGCAGTACTTC.

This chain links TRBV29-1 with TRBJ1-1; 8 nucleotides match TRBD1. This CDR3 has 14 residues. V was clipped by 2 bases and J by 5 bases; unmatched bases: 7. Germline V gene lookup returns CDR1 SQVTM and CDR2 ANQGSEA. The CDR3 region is CSVELRTGKTEAFF. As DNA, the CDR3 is TGCAGCGTTGAACTAAGGACAGGGAAGACTGAAGCTTTCTTT.

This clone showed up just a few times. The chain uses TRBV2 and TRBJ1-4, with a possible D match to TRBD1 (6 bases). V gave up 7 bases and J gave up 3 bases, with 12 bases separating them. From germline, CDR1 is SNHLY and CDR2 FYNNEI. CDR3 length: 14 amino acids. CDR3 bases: TGTGCCAGCATTGGGACAAGGGCTAATGAAAAACTGTTTTTT. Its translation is CASIGTRANEKLFF.

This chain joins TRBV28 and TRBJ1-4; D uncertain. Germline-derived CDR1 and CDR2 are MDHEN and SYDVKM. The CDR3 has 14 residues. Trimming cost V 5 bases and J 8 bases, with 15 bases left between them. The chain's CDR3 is CASSPPMRREKLFF. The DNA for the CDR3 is TGTGCCAGCAGTCCGCCAATGAGGAGGGAAAAACTGTTTTTT. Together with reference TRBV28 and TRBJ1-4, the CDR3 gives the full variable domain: DVKVTQSSRYLVKRTGEKVFLECVQDMDHENMFWYRQDPGLGLRLIYFSYDVKMKEKGDIPEGYSVSREKKERFSLILESASTNQTSMYLCASSPPMRREKLFFGSGTQLSVL.

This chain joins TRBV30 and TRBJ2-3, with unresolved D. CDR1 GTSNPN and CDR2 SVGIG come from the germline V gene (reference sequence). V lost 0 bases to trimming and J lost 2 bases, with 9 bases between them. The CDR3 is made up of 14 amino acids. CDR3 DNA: TGTGCCTGGAGTGTAGGCTGGTCCACAGATACGCAGTATTTT. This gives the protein CAWSVGWSTDTQYF.

CDR3 DNA sequence: TGTGCCATCAGTGTAGGGGGGACAGATACGCAGTATTTT. Its translation: CAISVGGTDTQYF. The chain combines TRBV10-3 with TRBJ2-3, with D perhaps TRBD1 or TRBD2 (6 bases each). The CDR3 is 13 residues long. The germline V gene encodes CDR1 ENHRY and CDR2 SYGVKD. The V end lost 4 bases, the J end lost 3 bases, and 8 bases lay between the germline ends.